Given below is one T cell receptor beta chain in context. It lacks a known antigen. The sample holds no much larger clone one base away, and base qualities are not on file. The data originate from a study of T-cell reconstitution after alpha-beta-depleted transplantation in children (dated by TCRdb to 2016 to 2018). The study in broad terms: T-cell immune reconstitution after TCRalphabeta/CD19-depleted allogeneic hematopoietic cell transplantation in children was quantitatively tracked in the study by means of TCR repertoire profiling. Study-wide conclusions, independent of this receptor: Over subsequent months, a decline in hyperexpanded clone frequencies was noted, and after one year, T-cell counts and TCRbeta diversity were mostly ascribed to newly produced T cells. The apparently early recovery of alphabetaT-cell counts about two months after transplant reportedly depended on only several hundred rapidly expanded clones that came from non-depleted graft cells. In some patients, the high TCRbeta diversity seen at day 60 was put down to recipient T cells and intrathymic progenitors that had survived conditioning.

Library method: PCR. Sequencing took place on an Illumina HiSeq 2500. TCR libraries were prepared with molecular barcoding, using unique molecular identifiers to normalize TCRbeta repertoire quantification. The public reads were run again by TCRdb, first through fastp at Q25 and then through MiXCR, and only productive beta chains were kept. Each CDR3 protein appears once, grouped with its most common genes and DNA. The sample has some 840,000 distinct CDR3 sequences on record, about 15% of them singletons. The ten largest clones add up to around 5% of the sample. In light of the paper, this sample's treatment or condition label describes: allogeneic hematopoietic cell transplantation with graft depleted of TCRalphabeta T cells and CD19 B cells. The children who served as transplant recipients had been given grafts of TCRalphabeta/CD19-depleted allogeneic hematopoietic cells. For CDR1 and CDR2, the germline V gene (reference sequence) lists SGHAT and FQDESV. Including cysteine and phenylalanine, the CDR3 has 15 amino acids. CDR3 DNA is the only sequence kept; it has 45 bases, read in frame from the first base. Trimming accounts for 5 bases at V and 9 bases at J, while the number of junction bases matched to no gene is 13.

The input for sequencing was PBMCs, mostly from graft donor cells, taken 360 days after TCRalphabeta/CD19-depleted stem cell transplant. The V gene is TRBV11-1 and the J gene is TRBJ2-7; 10 central bases correspond to TRBD1. This receptor was obtained from a male patient under 18 who had a stem cell transplant for acute lymphoblastic leukemia, so the T cells may come from the graft donor. Here is the DNA: TGTGCCAGCAGCAGACAGGGGGCGACTCCCAACCGGCAGTACTTC. Protein translation: CASSRQGATPNRQYF.